This paragraph covers one T cell receptor (beta chain) sequence. The sample comes from a study of blood T cell repertoires in COVID-19. In the authors' workflow: Estimated nucleated cell counts came from reference gene primer amplification. Method: immunoSEQ multiplex PCR; TCRdb's copy keeps in-frame clones and lacks some. The DNA was the basis for D and trimming; V, J and clone size are from that table. Among about 180,000 clones listed, roughly 87% were seen once. This CDR3 is 16 amino acids long. CDR1 is SEHNR, CDR2 FQNEAQ, per germline (reference sequence). Trimming removed 7 bases from V and 4 bases from J, with 22 bases in between.

The TCR originated in a woman in her 70s with acute or convalescent COVID-19. This chain joins TRBV7-9 and TRBJ2-5; tentative D call: TRBD2 (6 bases). The material sequenced was peripheral blood. The CDR3 nucleotides read TGTGCCAGCACCGATACCGGGCTAGCGAATCGAGAGACCCAGTACTTC. Translated, it gives CASTDTGLANRETQYF.